The clone carrying this TCR beta chain was seen many times. The antigen remains undetermined. This entry is derived from a study of T cells after posttransplantation cyclophosphamide. Study results and limitations: Blood and skin or GI T cell repertoires showed limited TRB overlap. Recipient CMV seropositivity and CMV reactivation strongly tracked TRB clonality.

The germline CDR1 and CDR2 sequences are LNHDA and SQIVND (reference sequence). Trimming stripped 7 bases from V and 4 bases from J, with 8 bases between. The CDR3 contains 12 residues. This related bone marrow graft donor gave peripheral blood on the day of marrow donation. Profiling relied on immunoSEQ multiplex PCR, and the TCRdb table lists in-frame clones only, not all of them. The specimen gives around 39,000 clones without singletons; the ten biggest hold roughly 1.3%. Sequences were obtained from PBMCs. This receptor was taken from a girl aged 10 to 17 in good health, CMV-negative, and a related stem cell transplant donor. The chain is built from TRBV19 and TRBJ2-1; tentatively, D is TRBD2 (5 bases). The CDR3 DNA sequence: TGTGCCAGTACAGGAGGATACAATGAGCAGTTCTTC. As protein: CASTGGYNEQFF.